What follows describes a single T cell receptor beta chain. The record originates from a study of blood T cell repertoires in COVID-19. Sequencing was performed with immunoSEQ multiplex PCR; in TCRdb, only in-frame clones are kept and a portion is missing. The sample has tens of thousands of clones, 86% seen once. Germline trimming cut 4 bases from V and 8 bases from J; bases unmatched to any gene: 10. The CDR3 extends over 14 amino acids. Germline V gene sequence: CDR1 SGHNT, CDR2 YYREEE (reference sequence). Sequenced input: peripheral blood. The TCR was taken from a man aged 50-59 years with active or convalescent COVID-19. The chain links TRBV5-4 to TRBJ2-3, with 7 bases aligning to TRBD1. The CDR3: CASSPGTVFATQYF. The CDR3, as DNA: TGTGCCAGCAGCCCTGGGACAGTCTTCGCTACGCAGTATTTT. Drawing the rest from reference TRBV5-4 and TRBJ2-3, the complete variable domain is ETGVTQSPTHLIKTRGQQVTLRCSSQSGHNTVSWYQQALGQGPQFIFQYYREEENGRGNFPPRFSGLQFPNYSSELNVNALELDDSALYLCASSPGTVFATQYFGPGTRLTVL.